Sequencing of this T cell receptor (beta chain) was carried out in a study of blood T cell repertoires in COVID-19. Methods used by the authors: The assay estimated nucleated cells by amplifying reference gene primers. The method was immunoSEQ multiplex PCR; TCRdb's version includes in-frame clones alone and lacks a portion of them. V and J calls plus clone size are reproduced from that table; the DNA served to infer D and trimming. This table holds 200,000 to 250,000 clones, 80% to 85% found once. V gave up 2 bases and J gave up 6 bases, with 10 bases separating them. The CDR3 consists of 13 residues. Germline loops: CDR1 MNHEY, CDR2 SMNVEV (reference sequence).

The genes are TRBV27 and TRBJ1-1; D is perhaps TRBD1 (5 bases). Sequencing used peripheral blood. The sequence was obtained from a woman in her late teens or twenties with acute or convalescent COVID-19. Written as DNA, the CDR3 is TGTGCCAGCAGTTTAGTCCCCAGGGCTGAAGCTTTCTTT. Its protein product is CASSLVPRAEAFF.